The source of this TCR beta chain is a study of T cell responses to AZD1222 COVID-19 vaccine. Overall study: Second-dose groups at about 4 or about 12 weeks were pooled.

Generated by immunoSEQ multiplex PCR, the TCRdb table keeps only in-frame clones and is missing some. The sample contains about 210,000 clones, over 80% of which appear only once. This clone was counted once. No antigen is known for it. Trimming left V 7 bases short and J 4 bases short, with 13 bases between. This CDR3 comprises 13 residues. Germline loops: CDR1 MNHEY, CDR2 SVGAGI. Study-wide results and limits: As reported, nearly half of all spike-specific TCRs target variant regions that are unmutated.

J is TRBJ1-2 and V is TRBV6-5, with D perhaps matching TRBD1 (6 bases). This sequence originates from an adult in good health. The source material was peripheral blood, sampled on day 0 of AZD1222 vaccination. Here the CDR3 reads CASNEGDTYGYTF. CDR3 sequence (DNA): TGTGCCAGCAACGAGGGGGACACCTATGGCTACACCTTC.